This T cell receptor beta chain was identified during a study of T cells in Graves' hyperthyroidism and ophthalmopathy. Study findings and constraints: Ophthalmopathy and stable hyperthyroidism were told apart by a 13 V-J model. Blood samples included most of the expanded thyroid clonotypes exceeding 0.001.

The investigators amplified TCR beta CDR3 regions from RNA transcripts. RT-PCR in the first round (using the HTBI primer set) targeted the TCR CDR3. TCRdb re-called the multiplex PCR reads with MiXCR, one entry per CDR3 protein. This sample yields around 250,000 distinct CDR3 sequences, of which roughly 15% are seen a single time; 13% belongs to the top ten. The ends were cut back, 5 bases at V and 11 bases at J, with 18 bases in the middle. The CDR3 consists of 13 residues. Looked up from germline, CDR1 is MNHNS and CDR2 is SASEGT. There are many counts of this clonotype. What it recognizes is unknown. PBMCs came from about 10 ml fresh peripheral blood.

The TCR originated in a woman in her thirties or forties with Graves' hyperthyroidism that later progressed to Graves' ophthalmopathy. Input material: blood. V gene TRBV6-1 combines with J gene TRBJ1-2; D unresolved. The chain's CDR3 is CASSSPPVVGYTF. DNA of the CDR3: TGTGCCAGCAGTTCACCTCCGGTGGTTGGTTACACCTTC.